The 6 T cell receptor beta chains below come from one sample, sequenced in a study of tumor and adjacent non-tumor tissue in lung cancer. The library came from three nested PCR rounds adapted from ARM-PCR protocols. TCRdb used MiXCR to reprocess the multiplex PCR reads, holding one entry per CDR3 protein. The sample shows some 100,000 distinct CDR3 sequences, 65% of them seen only once. This sample's RNA came from whole unsorted tissue. Distant lung tissue was collected more than 3 cm away from the tumor edge. Sequenced input: distant non-tumor lung tissue. The receptors here all came from a man aged 25 to 40 with non-small cell lung cancer.

CDR3 DNA sequence: TGTGCCAGCAGTCCCTGCAGGGACACCGGGGAGCTGTTTTTT. Its translation: CASSPCRDTGELFF. The rearrangement joins TRBV25-1 to TRBJ2-2; D possibly corresponds to TRBD1 (5 bases). CDR1 is MGHDK, CDR2 SYGVNS, per germline. This CDR3 contains 14 residues. Trimming took off 5 bases at V and 3 bases at J, with 10 bases between the two ends. Full variable domain (rest looked up from reference TRBV25-1 and TRBJ2-2): EADIYQTPRYLVIGTGKKITLECSQTMGHDKMYWYQQDPGMELHLIHYSYGVNSTEKGDLSSESTVSRIRTEHFPLTLESARPSHTSQYLCASSPCRDTGELFFGEGSRLTVL.

The chain is built from TRBV11-2 and TRBJ2-1; 11 bases are shared with TRBD2. The trim removed 4 bases at V and 4 bases at J, leaving 3 bases unmatched. This CDR3 is built from 15 residues. The germline V gene encodes CDR1 SGHAT and CDR2 FQNNGV. CDR3 coding DNA: TGTGCCAGCAGCTCGGGACTAGCGGAATACAATGAGCAGTTCTTC. Translation: CASSSGLAEYNEQFF.

Many counts were recorded for this clonotype. The V call is TRBV6-1, the J call TRBJ2-7; 9 bases fit TRBD1. J gave up 1 base and V 6 bases, and 7 bases lay outside the gene matches. The CDR3 covers 15 residues. Germline V gene data show CDR1 as MNHNS and CDR2 as SASEGT. In DNA, the CDR3 is TGTGCCAGCAGCGCCTCCGGGACAGGGTCCTACGAGCAGTACTTC. As protein: CASSASGTGSYEQYF.

Of note for this clonotype: The junction differs from germline at one of its ends, possibly a read error. V is TRBV6-4 and J is TRBJ2-7; TRBD1 agrees at 9 bases. The germline CDR1 and CDR2 sequences are MRHNA and SNTAGT. The CDR3 covers 13 residues. The CDR3, as DNA: TGTGCCAGCAACTGGGACAGGGCGTACGAGCAGTGCTTC. It codes for CASNWDRAYEQCF.

The rearrangement links TRBV12-3 or TRBV12-4 to TRBJ1-5; no reliable D call. Trimming pared 3 bases from V and 9 bases from J, leaving 12 bases between. CDR3 length equals 13 residues. CDR3 residues: CASSFLPSPPQHF. The CDR3, as DNA: TGTGCCAGCAGTTTTCTTCCCAGCCCGCCCCAGCATTTT.

J is TRBJ2-3 and V is TRBV4-2; TRBD2 matches 10 bases. Germline trimming cut 4 bases from V and 5 bases from J; bases unmatched to any gene: 9. CDR1 LGHNA and CDR2 YNFKEQ come from the germline V gene. The CDR3 is made up of 16 amino acids. CDR3 protein: CASSLRAGGRRDTQYF. CDR3 nucleotide sequence: TGTGCCAGCAGCCTACGAGCGGGGGGGCGGAGAGATACGCAGTATTTT.